This T cell receptor (beta chain) was observed in a study of CD4 T cell repertoires in COVID-19 (dated by TCRdb to the early 2020s). About the study as a whole: To analyze cross-reactivity, the CFSE-low cells were expanded with IL-2 for over eight days and then labeled again and restimulated with spike proteins from other coronaviruses. The study characterized naturally processed CD4+ T cell responses to SARS-CoV-2 spike and nucleoprotein in COVID-19-recovered individuals, using TCR Vbeta sequencing to assess clonal composition. TCR Vbeta repertoire analysis of SARS-CoV-2-reactive T cells was conducted at the subset level in three recovered individuals.

Uncultured memory T cell samples were subjected to sequencing directly after ex vivo isolation. CD4+ total memory, central memory, effector memory and circulating T follicular helper cells were isolated from peripheral blood mononuclear cells. Cut back by 2 bases and 1 base, the V and J ends lie 6 bases apart. The cysteine opens and the phenylalanine closes a CDR3 of 14 amino acids. Only the CDR3 DNA stays, 42 bases, in frame from base 1. The germline V gene sets CDR1 to SGHAT and CDR2 to FQNNGV. As for this clone: Which antigen it targets is not known. No base-level quality is on record; no much larger clone is a single base apart.

Overall study results and their limits: Between roughly 7 and 27% of SARS-CoV-2 clonotypes were also detected in SARS-CoV and/or HKU1 spike-stimulated secondary cultures, consistent with cross-reactivity. Several of the most expanded SARS-CoV-2-reactive clonotypes were shared between two or all three memory subsets, suggesting intraclonal diversification.

Library construction relied on the immunoSEQ multiplex PCR assay. Concerning the study's data processing: Repertoire overlap between subsets was quantified using the Chao-Jaccard similarity index and counts of shared clonotypes. TCRdb's version of the immuneACCESS table is confined to in-frame rearrangements and falls short of the full clone set. An unresolved V gene accounts for under half of the shortfall where checked; the remainder is of unknown origin. From that table come the V and J calls and clone size; the DNA was used to work out D and trimming. The sample has about 25,000 clones on record, about 93% of them singletons. The ten largest make up about 0.7% of the sample.

The sequence derives from a human donor who had COVID-19. The source material was circulating follicular helper CD4+ T cells (cTfh) from blood, sampled before the COVID-19 pandemic. Taken with the paper, the label for cell subset or site translates to: circulating T follicular helper cells. The sequence joins TRBV11-2 to TRBJ2-1; TRBD2 is a possible D gene, resting on 5 matching bases. The nucleotides read TGTGCCAGCAGCTTATCGGGGTCCTACAATGAGCAGTTCTTC. The resulting protein is CASSLSGSYNEQFF.